This TCR beta chain comes out of a study of immune evolution from preneoplasia to lung adenocarcinoma. Points on this clone: Its antigen is not identified.

Study findings and constraints: From normal lung to invasive adenocarcinoma, top clone frequencies appeared to decrease. Clonality was highest in normal lung, lower in later-stage lesions apparently.

Germline V gene lookup returns CDR1 MNHEY and CDR2 SVGAGI. CDR3 length equals 13 residues. V lost 5 bases and J 2 bases, leaving 7 bases between the germline ends. Premalignant or tumor cells were enriched by macro-dissection after pathologic assessment. The method was immunoSEQ multiplex PCR; TCRdb's version includes in-frame clones alone and lacks a portion of them. This sample has 3,000 to 5,000 clones, with around 80% found just once. This chain joins TRBV6-5 and TRBJ1-3; no firm D call. The sample comprised FFPE minimally invasive lung adenocarcinoma tissue. This sequence originates from a person aged 65 to 79 with lung adenocarcinoma. DNA of the CDR3: TGTGCCAGCAGTAGGACCGCTGGAAACACCATATATTTT. It is translated as CASSRTAGNTIYF.